Each of the 10 T cell receptor beta chains below was sequenced from the same sample in a study of T cells in localized non-small cell lung cancer. Using immunoSEQ multiplex PCR, the repertoire was profiled, and TCRdb retains in-frame clones only, with some absent. In the table there are some 8,200 clones, less than 60% of which are singletons. The specimen was lymph node tissue, collected before any cancer treatment. Receptors were obtained from a male donor older than 55 with stage I squamous cell lung carcinoma.

This clone was observed a few times. The V gene is TRBV11-3, the J gene TRBJ1-1, with a weak D call TRBD1 (5 bases). The CDR3 loop spans 14 amino acids. Trimming took 4 bases from V and 5 from J, leaving 14 bases between them. The V gene's germline CDR1 is SGHNT and CDR2 YENEEA. CDR3: CASSSQQVGTEAFF. CDR3 nucleotides: TGTGCCAGCAGCTCCCAACAGGTGGGGACTGAAGCTTTCTTT.

This chain uses TRBV19 with TRBJ1-1; D not certain. Trimming took 3 bases from V and 1 from J, leaving 12 bases between them. Germline CDR1 is LNHDA and CDR2 is SQIVND (reference sequence). There are 15 residues in the CDR3. This CDR3 is CASSMIGRRNTEAFF. In DNA, the CDR3 is TGTGCCAGTAGTATGATCGGGCGGAGGAACACTGAAGCTTTCTTT.

The genes are TRBV19 and TRBJ2-1; D might be TRBD1 (6 bases). The V gene's germline CDR1 is LNHDA and CDR2 SQIVND (reference sequence). The CDR3 runs to 15 residues. Trimming left V 0 bases short and J 4 bases short, with 10 bases between. CDR3: CASSIDRGLYNEQFF. Written as DNA, the CDR3 is TGTGCCAGTAGTATAGACAGGGGATTATACAATGAGCAGTTCTTC.

The rearrangement links TRBV28 to TRBJ1-4; D remains unclear. Between the trimmed V and J ends, which lost 6 bases and 0 bases, there was a span of 11 bases. Germline V CDR1 and CDR2: MDHEN, SYDVKM. The CDR3 extends over 15 amino acids. The CDR3 DNA sequence: TGTGCCAGCAGCCGAACGGACCCAACTAATGAAAAACTGTTTTTT. Translating gives CASSRTDPTNEKLFF.

This clone is medium-sized by share. DNA for the CDR3: TGTGCCAGCAGTGGGGCCTCGGGTCAGCCCCAGCATTTT. Translating it yields CASSGASGQPQHF. The rearrangement uses TRBV9 and TRBJ1-5, with D possibly TRBD1 on 5 matching bases. Trimming took off 5 bases at V and 6 bases at J, with 12 bases between the two ends. Germline loops: CDR1 SGDLS, CDR2 YYNGEE. The CDR3 consists of 13 residues.

The CDR3 coding sequence is TGTGCCAGCTCACCACTTCCGGGGGGCCAGTACGAGCAGTACTTC. It is translated as CASSPLPGGQYEQYF. V and J are TRBV18 and TRBJ2-7; D is possibly TRBD2 (7 bases). Trimming stripped 1 base from V and 4 bases from J, with 14 bases between. There are 15 residues in the CDR3. The germline V gene encodes CDR1 KGHSH and CDR2 LQKENI.

The CDR3 DNA reads as TGTGCCAGTAGTCCTAGGCCACGACTCTCTGGAAACACCATATATTTT. Translated: CASSPRPRLSGNTIYF. V and J are TRBV19 and TRBJ1-3; no reliable D call. The CDR3 sequence is 16 residues long. Germline V gene lookup returns CDR1 LNHDA and CDR2 SQIVND (reference sequence). The V and J ends lost 5 bases and 0 bases respectively, with 14 bases between them.

This chain uses TRBV10-3 with TRBJ1-2; 8 bases match TRBD1. The germline V gene encodes CDR1 ENHRY and CDR2 SYGVKD. The CDR3 covers 15 residues. After removal of 0 bases from V and 4 bases from J, the junction contained 4 bases not matched to a gene. This CDR3 is CAISESTGTGYGYTF. CDR3 sequence (DNA): TGTGCCATCAGTGAGTCAACCGGGACAGGCTATGGCTACACCTTC.

V gene TRBV25-1 combines with J gene TRBJ2-7; D perhaps matches TRBD2 (6 bases). CDR3 length equals 13 residues. From germline, CDR1 is MGHDK and CDR2 SYGVNS. The V end lost 4 bases, the J end lost 4 bases, and 11 bases lay between the germline ends. This CDR3 is CASSVISGYEQYF. CDR3 nucleotide sequence: TGTGCCAGCAGTGTTATTAGCGGATACGAGCAGTACTTC.

This clone turned up a few times. This chain joins TRBV27 and TRBJ2-3; 8 bases map to TRBD2. This CDR3 region has 14 residues. CDR1 and CDR2 from the germline V gene are MNHEY and SMNVEV (reference sequence). J lost 0 bases, V lost 10 bases, and 6 bases had no gene match. CDR3 amino acids: CAIKTSGSTDTQYF. CDR3 nucleotides: TGTGCCATCAAAACTAGCGGTAGCACAGATACGCAGTATTTT.